This T cell receptor (beta chain) was sequenced for a study of cytomegalovirus exposure and HLA in healthy donors. Study-wide results and limits: High specificity and sensitivity for cytomegalovirus status were reported for the classifier.

V was shortened by 2 bases and J by 0 bases, with 5 bases between the two germline ends. Germline assignment: CDR1 MGHDK and CDR2 SYGVNS. The CDR3 runs 14 residues. Worth noting for this clone: Its antigen is not identified. This sample also contains other DNA sequences that code for the same CDR3.

Sequencing used immunoSEQ multiplex PCR; TCRdb keeps in-frame clones, though not all of them. The sample has more than 150,000 clones, approximately 90% seen once; the top ten hold almost 3%. The rearrangement links TRBV25-1 to TRBJ1-5, with unresolved D. Sequencing was done on a sample of PBMCs. This clonotype originated in a man between 18 and 29 years old in good health and CMV-seronegative. CDR3 sequence (DNA): TGTGCCAGCAGTGAAGAGGGTAGCAATCAGCCCCAGCATTTT. It specifies CASSEEGSNQPQHF.